The rows below give T cell receptor beta chains drawn from one sample of a study of T cell responses to AZD1222 COVID-19 vaccine. Only in-frame clones appear in the TCRdb table, and some are missing; sequencing was by immunoSEQ multiplex PCR. The sample has more than 85,000 clones; roughly 88% are singletons. This specimen consisted of peripheral blood, obtained on day 0 of AZD1222 vaccination. Receptors originate from an adult in good health. Both conserved end residues are part of each CDR3. A D gene is named only where the DNA matches it firmly. For some rows the clone size is stated as once, few or many, or as a class when expanded; others skip it.

j_call d_call clone_size v_call cdr3_aa cdr3_nt
TRBJ1-4 NA NA TRBV27 CASSFAGNEKLFF TGTGCCAGCAGTTTTGCGGGGAATGAAAAACTGTTTTTT
TRBJ1-2 NA NA TRBV7-9 CATPRKQDLYGYTF TGTGCCACCCCACGGAAACAGGACCTCTATGGCTACACCTTC
TRBJ1-4 NA once TRBV19 CASSPVGGRTNEKLFF TGTGCCAGTAGTCCCGTCGGGGGGAGGACTAATGAAAAACTGTTTTTT
TRBJ1-4 NA NA TRBV28 CASRKMHGGTNEKLFF TGTGCCAGCAGAAAAATGCACGGGGGCACTAATGAAAAACTGTTTTTT
TRBJ1-5 TRBD1 NA TRBV6-5 CASSLRTGHDQPQHF TGTGCCAGCAGTCTAAGGACAGGGCACGATCAGCCCCAGCATTTT
TRBJ1-5 NA NA TRBV28 CASSQKIQPQHF TGTGCCAGCAGCCAGAAGATTCAGCCCCAGCATTTT
TRBJ1-1 NA NA TRBV27 CASSSIPGNTEAFF TGTGCCAGCAGTTCCATCCCAGGGAACACTGAAGCTTTCTTT
TRBJ1-2 NA NA TRBV11-2 CASKHGPSDGYTF TGTGCCAGCAAACACGGCCCGTCGGATGGCTACACCTTC
TRBJ2-7 NA NA TRBV27 CASTPSGRREQYF TGTGCCAGCACCCCGTCGGGACGTCGGGAGCAGTACTTC
TRBJ1-1 TRBD1 NA TRBV5-6 CASSLGVRDRPNTEAFF TGTGCCAGCAGCTTGGGGGTAAGGGACAGACCGAACACTGAAGCTTTCTTT
TRBJ2-1 NA NA TRBV12-3/TRBV12-4 CASSLEGGQFF TGTGCCAGCAGTTTAGAGGGGGGGCAGTTCTTC
TRBJ1-2 NA NA TRBV5-6 CASSFGAGSGYTF TGTGCCAGCAGCTTCGGGGCGGGAAGTGGCTACACCTTC
TRBJ1-5 TRBD1 NA TRBV19 CASSTQGGGNQPQHF TGTGCCAGTAGTACCCAGGGGGGTGGCAATCAGCCCCAGCATTTT
TRBJ1-1 TRBD1 once TRBV7-9 CASSAGTGNTEAFF TGTGCCAGCAGCGCCGGGACAGGGAACACTGAAGCTTTCTTT
TRBJ2-1 NA few TRBV5-8 CASSPLWDEQFF TGTGCCAGCAGCCCGCTTTGGGATGAGCAGTTCTTC
TRBJ2-1 NA NA TRBV15 CATSRFGSPGSGNEQFF TGTGCCACCAGCAGATTCGGTTCCCCGGGATCTGGGAATGAGCAGTTCTTC
TRBJ1-4 NA NA TRBV6-5 CASSYSPNREKLFF TGTGCCAGCAGTTACTCTCCTAACCGGGAAAAACTGTTTTTT
TRBJ1-2 NA NA TRBV18 CASSPDVYYGYTF TGTGCCAGCTCACCAGACGTCTACTATGGCTACACCTTC
TRBJ2-1 TRBD2 few TRBV28 CASSRLAGGRVYNEQFF TGTGCCAGCAGCCGACTAGCGGGAGGGAGGGTCTACAATGAGCAGTTCTTC
TRBJ2-1 NA NA TRBV19 CASSTPRRGWSEQFF TGTGCCAGTAGTACCCCCCGGAGGGGATGGAGTGAGCAGTTCTTC
TRBJ2-5 TRBD2 NA TRBV2 CASSEVLGLAGLETQYF TGTGCCAGCAGTGAAGTCCTCGGCCTAGCGGGATTAGAGACCCAGTACTTC
TRBJ2-3 TRBD2 NA TRBV7-2 CASSRTSVYSDTQYF TGTGCCAGCAGCCGGACTAGCGTTTATTCAGATACGCAGTATTTT
TRBJ2-1 NA NA TRBV7-9 CASSLGREEQFF TGTGCCAGCAGCTTGGGACGTGAGGAGCAGTTCTTC
TRBJ2-3 NA few TRBV2 CASNPPFTDTQYF TGTGCCAGCAATCCTCCCTTCACAGATACGCAGTATTTT
TRBJ2-3 TRBD1 NA TRBV7-2 CASSPQGARDTQYF TGTGCCAGCAGCCCACAGGGGGCGAGAGATACGCAGTATTTT
TRBJ1-6 NA NA TRBV11-2 CASSLDPGSGNSPLHF TGTGCCAGCAGCTTAGATCCGGGATCCGGCAATTCACCCCTCCACTTT
TRBJ1-1 NA NA TRBV7-2 CASSRGLNTEAFF TGTGCCAGCAGCCGTGGACTGAACACTGAAGCTTTCTTT
TRBJ1-2 NA NA TRBV7-2 CASSRPPGLWGGYTF TGTGCCAGCAGCCGCCCCCCGGGACTTTGGGGTGGCTACACCTTC
TRBJ1-2 NA NA TRBV7-9 CASSQDVATGYTF TGTGCCAGCAGCCAGGACGTCGCGACTGGCTACACCTTC
TRBJ2-5 NA NA TRBV11-2 CASSLFRPGETQYF TGTGCCAGCAGCTTATTCCGGCCTGGTGAGACCCAGTACTTC
TRBJ1-4 TRBD1 NA TRBV14 CASSTIQGEAEKLFF TGTGCCAGCAGTACCATTCAGGGGGAGGCTGAAAAACTGTTTTTT
TRBJ1-1 NA NA TRBV5-6 CASSQASKTEAFF TGTGCCAGCAGCCAAGCTTCCAAGACCGAAGCTTTCTTT
TRBJ2-7 NA NA TRBV10-3 CAISPGAVVMGYEQYF TGTGCCATCAGCCCCGGAGCCGTAGTAATGGGCTACGAGCAGTACTTC
TRBJ1-4 TRBD1 NA TRBV19 CASSNRDRDKLFF TGTGCCAGTAGCAACCGGGACAGGGATAAACTGTTTTTT
TRBJ1-5 NA NA TRBV6-5 CASSYGRHSNQPQHF TGTGCCAGCAGTTACGGCCGACATAGCAATCAGCCCCAGCATTTT
TRBJ1-4 TRBD1 NA TRBV19 CASRRQGVYTNEKLFF TGTGCCAGTAGACGACAGGGAGTATATACTAATGAAAAACTGTTTTTT
TRBJ2-7 TRBD2 NA TRBV7-2 CASSAGLGRYEQYF TGTGCCAGCAGCGCCGGACTAGGGAGGTACGAGCAGTACTTC
TRBJ1-5 NA NA TRBV7-2 CASSPRTESYSNQPQHF TGTGCCAGCAGCCCTCGGACAGAGAGTTATAGCAATCAGCCCCAGCATTTT
TRBJ2-7 NA NA TRBV6-6 CASSYGRVGSYEQYF TGTGCCAGCAGTTACGGCAGGGTGGGCTCCTACGAGCAGTACTTC
TRBJ1-1 NA NA TRBV7-2 CASSLTVGGPPEAFF TGTGCCAGCAGCTTGACGGTGGGGGGTCCTCCTGAAGCTTTCTTT
TRBJ1-3 NA NA TRBV19 CASSTGERRGNTIYF TGTGCCAGTAGTACCGGAGAAAGAAGGGGAAACACCATATATTTT
TRBJ1-1 NA NA TRBV12-3/TRBV12-4 CASSLRQNTEAFF TGTGCCAGCAGTTTAAGACAGAACACTGAAGCTTTCTTT
TRBJ1-6 TRBD1 NA TRBV28 CASSPTGGQGHF TGTGCCAGCAGTCCGACCGGGGGACAGGGCCACTTT
TRBJ1-1 NA once TRBV7-2 CASSAGPLQGGEAFF TGTGCCAGCAGCGCCGGACCTCTACAGGGAGGTGAAGCTTTCTTT
TRBJ1-5 NA NA TRBV7-2 CASSSGVNNQPQHF TGTGCCAGCAGCTCAGGGGTCAACAATCAGCCCCAGCATTTT
TRBJ2-6 NA NA TRBV19 CASSIWSSGANVLTF TGTGCCAGTAGTATCTGGAGCTCTGGGGCCAACGTCCTGACTTTC
TRBJ1-5 NA NA TRBV10-3 CAIAQQGDQPQHF TGTGCCATCGCCCAACAGGGTGACCAGCCCCAGCATTTT
TRBJ1-2 TRBD1 NA TRBV6-5 CASRPGTGIYGYTF TGTGCCAGCAGGCCCGGGACAGGGATCTATGGCTACACCTTC
TRBJ1-3 NA NA TRBV27 CASSRSSVQGNTIYF TGTGCCAGCAGCCGGAGTAGCGTGCAGGGAAACACCATATATTTT
TRBJ1-5 NA NA TRBV2 CASSERINQPQHF TGTGCCAGCAGTGAGCGGATAAATCAGCCCCAGCATTTT
TRBJ2-5 NA NA TRBV12-5 CASGLYAEETQYF TGTGCTAGTGGTTTGTACGCGGAAGAGACCCAGTACTTC
TRBJ1-5 NA once TRBV3-1/TRBV3-2 CASSQVQGLVPQHF TGTGCCAGCAGCCAAGTGCAGGGGCTAGTCCCCCAGCATTTT
TRBJ1-1 TRBD1 NA TRBV12-3/TRBV12-4 CASSDSVTGWAFF TGTGCCAGCAGTGATTCGGTGACAGGGTGGGCTTTCTTT
TRBJ2-1 TRBD2 NA TRBV2 CASTMTSGRIDYNEQFF TGTGCCAGCACTATGACTAGCGGGAGGATCGATTACAATGAGCAGTTCTTC
TRBJ1-3 NA NA TRBV2 CASSEARDLAYSGNTIYF TGTGCCAGCAGTGAAGCAAGGGATCTCGCCTACTCTGGAAACACCATATATTTT
TRBJ1-5 NA NA TRBV28 CASTQEGGRNQPQHF TGTGCCAGCACCCAAGAGGGGGGAAGGAATCAGCCCCAGCATTTT
TRBJ1-1 NA NA TRBV12-3/TRBV12-4 CASNPNSNTEAFF TGTGCCAGCAACCCTAACAGCAACACTGAAGCTTTCTTT